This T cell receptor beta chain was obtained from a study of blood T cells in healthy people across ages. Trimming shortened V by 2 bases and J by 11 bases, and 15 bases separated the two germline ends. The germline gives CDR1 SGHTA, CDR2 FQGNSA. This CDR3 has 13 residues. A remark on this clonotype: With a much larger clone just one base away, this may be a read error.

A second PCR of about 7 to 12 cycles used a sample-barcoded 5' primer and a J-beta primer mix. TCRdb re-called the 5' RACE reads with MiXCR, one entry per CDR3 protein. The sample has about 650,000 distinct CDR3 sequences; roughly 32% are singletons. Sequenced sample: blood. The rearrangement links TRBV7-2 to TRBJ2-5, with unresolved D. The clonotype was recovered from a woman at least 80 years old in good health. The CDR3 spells CASSLSAYNEQYF. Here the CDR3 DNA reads TGTGCCAGCAGCTTATCAGCTTACAATGAGCAGTACTTC.